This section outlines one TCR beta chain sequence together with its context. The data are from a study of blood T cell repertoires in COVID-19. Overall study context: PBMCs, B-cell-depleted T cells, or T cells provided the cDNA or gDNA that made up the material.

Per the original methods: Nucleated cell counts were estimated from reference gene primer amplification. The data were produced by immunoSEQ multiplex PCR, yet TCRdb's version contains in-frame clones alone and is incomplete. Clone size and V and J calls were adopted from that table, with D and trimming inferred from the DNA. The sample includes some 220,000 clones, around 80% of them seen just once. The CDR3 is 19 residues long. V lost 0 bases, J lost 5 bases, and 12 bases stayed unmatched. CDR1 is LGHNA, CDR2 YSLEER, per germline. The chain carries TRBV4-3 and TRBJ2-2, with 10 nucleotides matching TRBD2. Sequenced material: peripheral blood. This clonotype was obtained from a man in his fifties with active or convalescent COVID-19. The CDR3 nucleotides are TGCGCCAGCAGCCAAGAGCAGCTAGCGGGAGAATTAGCGACCGGGGAGCTGTTTTTT. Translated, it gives CASSQEQLAGELATGELFF.